The 11 T cell receptor beta chains in this list originate from one sample, sequenced in a study of beta chain features in type 1 diabetes. General study findings and limits: Type 1 diabetes patients showed a moderate but significant shortening of TCRB CDR3s in all four CD4+ subsets.

The entirety of the isolated RNA underwent reverse transcription, so expressed TCRB transcripts were sequenced. Only in-frame clones appear in the TCRdb table, and some are missing; sequencing was by immunoSEQ multiplex PCR. This table has around 100,000 clones, about 26% appearing once. No antigen has been assigned to these receptors. Input material: central memory CD4+ T cells from blood. Receptors originate from a woman between 18 and 29 years old with type 1 diabetes.

CDR3 sequence: CASRRRGTDYGYTF. DNA for the CDR3: TGTGCCAGCAGGCGACGCGGGACAGATTATGGCTACACCTTC. The chain employs TRBV6-5 and TRBJ1-2, with 7 nucleotides matching TRBD1. Unmatched junction bases numbered 9, after V lost 6 bases and J lost 5 bases. CDR1 and CDR2 from the germline V gene are MNHEY and SVGAGI. The CDR3 covers 14 residues.

This rearrangement joins TRBV7-6 to TRBJ2-3; the match to TRBD1 covers 7 bases. Trimming cost V 1 base and J 0 bases; bases outside gene matches: 10. The CDR3 runs 18 residues. CDR1 and CDR2 (germline): SGHVS, FNYEAQ. CDR3 protein: CASSLGSSDRHSTDTQYF. CDR3 nucleotides: TGTGCCAGCAGCTTAGGTTCCTCGGACAGGCATAGCACAGATACGCAGTATTTT.

This sequence joins TRBV2 and TRBJ1-2; maybe TRBD1 (5 bases). The CDR3 spans 12 residues. CDR1 SNHLY and CDR2 FYNNEI come from the germline V gene. Trimming took off 4 bases at V and 4 bases at J, with 7 bases between the two ends. CDR3 sequence reads: CASSVGGYGYTF. In DNA form, the CDR3 reads TGTGCCAGCAGTGTGGGGGGCTATGGCTACACCTTC.

This clone has just a few counts. The gene calls are TRBV7-2 and TRBJ2-3; 7 bases are shared with TRBD2. The CDR3 contains 16 residues. Germline assignment: CDR1 SGHTA and CDR2 FQGNSA. The V segment lost 1 base and the J segment 2 bases; nucleotides outside the gene matches: 6. Here the CDR3 reads CASSLGISGYTDTQYF. CDR3 coding DNA: TGTGCCAGCAGCTTAGGTATTAGCGGGTACACAGATACGCAGTATTTT. The whole variable domain, remainder taken from reference TRBV7-2 and TRBJ2-3, is GAGVSQSPSNKVTEKGKDVELRCDPISGHTALYWYRQSLGQGLEFLIYFQGNSAPDKSGLPSDRFSAERTGGSVSTLTIQRTQQEDSAVYLCASSLGISGYTDTQYFGPGTRLTVL.

This clone was found a few times. V is TRBV28 and J is TRBJ1-3; weak D call: TRBD1 (6 bases). Germline lookup yields CDR1 MDHEN and CDR2 SYDVKM. There are 14 residues in the CDR3. V dropped 2 bases and J dropped 2 bases, with 7 bases sitting between them. DNA of the CDR3: TGTGCCAGCAGTTTACAGGGGCCTGGAAACACCATATATTTT. Its protein product is CASSLQGPGNTIYF.

The CDR3 here is CASRTSGSGNEQFF. The CDR3 region has the DNA TGTGCCAGCAGGACTAGCGGGAGTGGGAATGAGCAGTTCTTC. V usage is TRBV7-2 and J usage is TRBJ2-1; 12 bases map to TRBD2. From germline, CDR1 is SGHTA and CDR2 FQGNSA. The CDR3 runs 14 residues. Trimming took 6 bases from V and 7 from J; bases not matched to a gene: 4.

This clone was seen only a few times. The chain carries TRBV30 and TRBJ1-1; the D gene is possibly TRBD1 (6 bases). From germline, CDR1 is GTSNPN and CDR2 SVGIG (reference sequence). Trimming pared 6 bases from V and 0 bases from J, leaving 14 bases between. This CDR3 has 14 amino acids. For the CDR3, the DNA is TGTGCCTGTCGACCGCAGGGGTTGAACACTGAAGCTTTCTTT. It encodes CACRPQGLNTEAFF.

This clone was seen many times. This chain uses TRBV10-3 with TRBJ2-3; weak D call: TRBD1 (5 bases). In germline, CDR1 is ENHRY, CDR2 SYGVKD. V dropped 2 bases and J dropped 2 bases, with 14 bases sitting between them. The CDR3 is 16 residues long. The CDR3 DNA is TGTGCCATCAGTGAGACCACAGGTCCCCTCACAGATACGCAGTATTTT. This codes for CAISETTGPLTDTQYF.

The gene calls are TRBV7-9 and TRBJ1-1; a weak D match, TRBD1 (5 bases). Trimming shortened V by 3 bases and J by 4 bases, and 9 bases separated the two germline ends. This CDR3 is 13 amino acids long. From germline, CDR1 is SEHNR and CDR2 FQNEAQ (reference sequence). CDR3 sequence: CASSFQGFTEAFF. CDR3 in DNA: TGTGCCAGCAGCTTCCAGGGATTCACTGAAGCTTTCTTT.

The chain uses TRBV28 and TRBJ1-1, with TRBD1 as a possible D gene (5 bases). The CDR3 contains 14 residues. CDR1 and CDR2 from the germline V gene are MDHEN and SYDVKM. V was pared by 6 bases and J by 7 bases, with 18 bases between. CDR3 nucleotide sequence: TGTGCCAGCAGGCCGGCTGGTGGGGCCCTTGAAGCTTTCTTT. Translating gives CASRPAGGALEAFF.

V and J are TRBV25-1 and TRBJ2-1; the D gene is possibly TRBD2 (6 bases). The CDR3 covers 15 residues. Germline V gene data show CDR1 as MGHDK and CDR2 as SYGVNS. V lost 6 bases, J lost 2 bases, and 14 bases lay in between. CDR3 region: CASRNSGSAYNEQFF. The CDR3 coding sequence is TGTGCCAGCAGAAACAGCGGGTCGGCCTACAATGAGCAGTTCTTC.